These 24 T cell receptor beta chains were sequenced from one sample in a study of T cells after yellow fever vaccination. One entry per CDR3 protein, called by TCRdb with MiXCR from the 5' RACE reads. The sample lists roughly 150,000 distinct CDR3 sequences, 7.7% seen once, with less than 0.85% in the top ten. The sequencing here drew on CD4+ T cells sorted from PBMCs, taken 5 days after the yellow fever booster vaccination. All receptors derive from a man aged 30 to 39 who received the YFV17D yellow fever vaccine.

There are many counts of this clonotype. The chain joins TRBV5-5 to TRBJ1-2; the D is unclear. Germline CDR1 SGHKS, CDR2 YYEKEE (reference sequence). This CDR3 region has 14 residues. V dropped 3 bases and J dropped 1 base, with 10 bases sitting between them. CDR3 nucleotide sequence: TGTGCCAGCAGCTCCCCGGGCTTTAACTATGGCTACACCTTC. Protein: CASSSPGFNYGYTF.

At least ten counts were recorded for this clonotype. The chain uses TRBV6-2 or TRBV6-3 and TRBJ1-5; D is uncertain. V dropped 8 bases and J dropped 0 bases, with 11 bases sitting between them. CDR1 MNHEY and CDR2 SVGEGT come from the germline V gene. The CDR3 has 14 residues. CDR3 in amino acids: CASYSDYSNQPQHF. The CDR3 DNA is TGTGCCAGCTATTCGGATTATAGCAATCAGCCCCAGCATTTT.

The rearrangement uses TRBV20-1 and TRBJ2-3; the D gene is possibly TRBD2 (7 bases). With 3 bases removed from V and 5 bases from J, the gap between germline ends came to 18 bases. The V gene's germline CDR1 is DFQATT and CDR2 SNEGSKA (reference sequence). This CDR3 has 15 amino acids. DNA of the CDR3: TGCAGTGCTAGGGGAGGGTACGAAGGGGGAGATACGCAGTATTTT. Residues: CSARGGYEGGDTQYF.

This clonotype was picked up many times. This chain uses TRBV12-3 or TRBV12-4 with TRBJ2-5, with 7 bases matching TRBD2. There are 16 residues in the CDR3. Trimming cost V 0 bases and J 4 bases; bases outside gene matches: 8. CDR3 loop: CASSLAGTTGTETQYF. As DNA, the CDR3 is TGTGCCAGCAGTTTAGCCGGGACTACCGGGACAGAGACCCAGTACTTC.

This clonotype was seen ten or more times. The chain is built from TRBV7-2 and TRBJ2-2; 10 bases match TRBD2. The CDR3 contains 16 residues. With V trimmed by 4 bases and J by 7 bases, 9 bases remained unmatched. The V gene's germline CDR1 is SGHTA and CDR2 FQGNSA. DNA of the CDR3: TGTGCCAGCAGCTATAGGGTAGCGGGAGGTGTCGGGGAGCTGTTTTTT. Protein sequence: CASSYRVAGGVGELFF.

Ten or more counts support this clonotype. This rearrangement joins TRBV7-9 to TRBJ2-1; TRBD1 might be the D (5 bases). Germline V gene sequence: CDR1 SEHNR, CDR2 FQNEAQ (reference sequence). V was shortened by 8 bases and J by 0 bases, with 14 bases between the two germline ends. There are 15 residues in the CDR3. The CDR3, as DNA: TGTGCCAGCTGGAAGACAGCGAGCTCCTACAATGAGCAGTTCTTC. It codes for CASWKTASSYNEQFF.

This clonotype was seen repeatedly, ten times or more. This chain uses TRBV6-2 or TRBV6-3 with TRBJ2-4; maybe TRBD1 (6 bases). CDR3 size: 13 residues. Between the trimmed V and J ends, which lost 2 bases and 7 bases, there was a span of 9 bases. Germline values: CDR1 MNHEY, CDR2 SVGEGT. The CDR3 loop reads CASSYTRGNIQYF. The CDR3 bases are TGTGCCAGCAGTTACACTAGGGGGAACATTCAGTACTTC.

The table lists this clonotype with many counts. The rearrangement uses TRBV4-2 and TRBJ2-1, with D hard to call. CDR1 LGHNA and CDR2 YNFKEQ come from the germline V gene. The V end lost 1 base, the J end lost 1 base, and 8 bases lay between the germline ends. There are 15 residues in the CDR3. CDR3 sequence: CASSQGGISYNEQFF. In nucleotides, the CDR3 is TGTGCCAGCAGCCAAGGAGGTATATCCTACAATGAGCAGTTCTTC.

The sample holds many counts of this clonotype. The chain has TRBV7-9 and TRBJ1-1; maybe TRBD1 (5 bases). Germline values: CDR1 SEHNR, CDR2 FQNEAQ (reference sequence). V lost 7 bases, J lost 4 bases, and 16 bases lay in between. The CDR3 totals 14 residues. The CDR3 here is CASTVGGAATEAFF. Here the CDR3 DNA reads TGTGCCAGCACCGTTGGAGGGGCGGCCACTGAAGCTTTCTTT.

At least ten counts were recorded for this clonotype. The rearrangement links TRBV21-1 to TRBJ2-1; the DNA was not compared with TRBD1, the D call given in the table. TRBV21-1 is assigned pseudogene status. The CDR3 spans 16 residues. CDR3 DNA sequence: TGTGCCAGCAGCACTCGGGGCGGGGCCTCCTACAATGAGCAGTTCTTC. Protein sequence: CASSTRGGASYNEQFF.

This clonotype was seen many times. The CDR3 DNA is TGTGCTGCTTATGGCGGATACGAGCAGTACTTC. It is translated as CAAYGGYEQYF. The rearrangement links TRBV28 to TRBJ2-7; D remains unclear. Germline CDR1 reads MDHEN; CDR2 reads SYDVKM. This CDR3 has 11 residues. Looking up the rest from reference TRBV28 and TRBJ2-7 gives the full variable domain: DVKVTQSSRYLVKRTGEKVFLECVQDMDHENMFWYRQDPGLGLRLIYFSYDVKMKEKGDIPEGYSVSREKKERFSLILESASTNQTSMYLCAAYGGYEQYFGPGTRLTVT.

This chain connects TRBV7-2 to TRBJ2-7; a possible D gene is TRBD1 (6 bases). Germline CDR1 and CDR2: SGHTA and FQGNSA. This CDR3 region has 15 residues. Trimming shortened V by 7 bases and J by 2 bases, and 18 bases separated the two germline ends. CDR3 in amino acids: CASKATGHRTYEQYF. The CDR3 nucleotides are TGTGCCAGCAAGGCGACAGGACACAGAACCTACGAGCAGTACTTC.

At least ten counts were recorded for this clonotype. V is TRBV5-1 and J is TRBJ1-1; perhaps TRBD1 as D (5 bases). Germline CDR1 reads SGHRS; CDR2 reads YFSETQ. Trimming pared 2 bases from V and 6 bases from J, leaving 8 bases between. The CDR3 is made up of 12 amino acids. In nucleotides, the CDR3 is TGCGCCAGCAGCTTAAGGGGCCCTGAAGCTTTCTTT. This codes for CASSLRGPEAFF.

This clonotype was counted many times. CDR3: CASSRRQGLEKLFF. The CDR3 bases are TGTGCCAGCAGTCGCAGACAGGGTCTGGAAAAACTGTTTTTT. The gene calls are TRBV27 and TRBJ1-4; 7 positions agree with TRBD1. This CDR3 contains 14 residues. The V gene's germline CDR1 is MNHEY and CDR2 SMNVEV (reference sequence). Losses at the gene ends were 5 bases for V and 8 bases for J; bases not matched to a gene: 8.

This clonotype was seen ten or more times. Written as DNA, the CDR3 is TGTGCCAGCAGGAAAAGGGGGGACCTCGGCGAGCAGTACTTC. This gives the protein CASRKRGDLGEQYF. J is TRBJ2-7 and V is TRBV6-1; D possibly uses TRBD1 or TRBD2 (6 bases each). This CDR3 is built from 14 residues. Germline values: CDR1 MNHNS, CDR2 SASEGT. The V and J ends lost 6 bases and 6 bases respectively, with 18 bases between them.

This clonotype has a handful of counts. V and J are TRBV7-2 and TRBJ2-7; D is possibly TRBD1 (6 bases). Deletions cut 4 bases from V and 7 bases from J, with 23 bases between. The CDR3 length is 16 residues. Germline V gene data show CDR1 as SGHTA and CDR2 as FQGNSA. CDR3 sequence reads: CASSSLGTRRSGEQYF. As DNA, the CDR3 is TGTGCCAGCAGCTCGCTGGGGACACGACGATCGGGAGAGCAGTACTTC.

This clonotype was seen many times. The rearrangement uses TRBV20-1 and TRBJ2-7; 7 bases are shared with TRBD1. CDR1 and CDR2 from the germline V gene are DFQATT and SNEGSKA (reference sequence). The CDR3 spans 13 residues. Trimming cost V 6 bases and J 2 bases; bases outside gene matches: 7. In nucleotides, the CDR3 is TGCAGTGCGACCGACAGGGTCCCCTACGAGCAGTACTTC. Protein: CSATDRVPYEQYF.

This sequence joins TRBV11-2 and TRBJ1-1, with 8 bases that match TRBD1. The V and J ends lost 3 bases and 3 bases, in that order; junction bases with no gene match: 9. Germline values: CDR1 SGHAT, CDR2 FQNNGV. The length of the CDR3 is 16 residues. Here the CDR3 reads CASSFPGQGRYTEAFF. For the CDR3, the DNA is TGTGCCAGCAGCTTCCCCGGACAGGGAAGATACACTGAAGCTTTCTTT.

This clonotype has only a few counts. The rearrangement uses TRBV23-1 and TRBJ2-1; D might be TRBD2 (7 bases). TRBV23-1 falls under the ORF class, with uncertain function. Trimming removed 3 bases from V and 3 bases from J, with 15 bases in between. This CDR3 is 16 amino acids long. CDR3 loop: CASSHGGGRRYNEQFF. The CDR3 nucleotides read TGCGCCAGCAGTCACGGGGGCGGGAGACGCTACAATGAGCAGTTCTTC.

This clonotype was detected only a few times. The chain links TRBV20-1 to TRBJ2-1, with a possible D match to TRBD2 (5 bases). V was shortened by 1 base and J by 0 bases, with 7 bases between the two germline ends. The CDR3 sequence is 14 residues long. Germline V lookup: CDR1 DFQATT, CDR2 SNEGSKA (reference sequence). The CDR3 spells CSARVGGSYNEQFF. For the CDR3, the DNA is TGCAGTGCTAGAGTCGGAGGCTCCTACAATGAGCAGTTCTTC.

This clonotype was seen repeatedly, ten times or more. The J gene is TRBJ1-5, the V gene TRBV6-5; D may be TRBD1 (5 bases). The ends were cut back, 6 bases at V and 2 bases at J, with 11 bases in the middle. This CDR3 spans 14 amino acids. CDR1 MNHEY and CDR2 SVGAGI come from the germline V gene. CDR3 nucleotides: TGTGCCAGCAGCCCCACCAGGGGCAATCAGCCCCAGCATTTT. It specifies CASSPTRGNQPQHF.

This clonotype was found a few times. V and J are TRBV30 and TRBJ1-1; D possibly corresponds to TRBD1 (5 bases). This CDR3 region has 13 residues. The V gene's germline CDR1 is GTSNPN and CDR2 SVGIG (reference sequence). V gave up 3 bases and J gave up 3 bases, with 11 bases separating them. The CDR3 sequence is CAWSEDRYTEAFF. DNA of the CDR3: TGTGCCTGGAGCGAAGACAGATACACTGAAGCTTTCTTT.

This clonotype showed up many times. The J gene is TRBJ2-2, the V gene TRBV5-4; no clear D gene. V lost 4 bases to trimming and J lost 4 bases, with 14 bases between them. Germline CDR1 reads SGHNT; CDR2 reads YYREEE (reference sequence). This CDR3 has 15 amino acids. As DNA, the CDR3 is TGTGCCAGCAGCCCAGACTCCTACCCCACCGGGGAGCTGTTTTTT. This gives the protein CASSPDSYPTGELFF.

This clonotype was found many times. This chain links TRBV20-1 with TRBJ2-3; 8 nucleotides match TRBD1. The CDR3 has 13 residues. Germline values: CDR1 DFQATT, CDR2 SNEGSKA (reference sequence). Trimming removed 3 bases from V and 5 bases from J; junction bases left unmatched: 4. CDR3 DNA: TGCAGTGCTAGTCCAGGGGGCTTAGATACGCAGTATTTT. It is translated as CSASPGGLDTQYF.